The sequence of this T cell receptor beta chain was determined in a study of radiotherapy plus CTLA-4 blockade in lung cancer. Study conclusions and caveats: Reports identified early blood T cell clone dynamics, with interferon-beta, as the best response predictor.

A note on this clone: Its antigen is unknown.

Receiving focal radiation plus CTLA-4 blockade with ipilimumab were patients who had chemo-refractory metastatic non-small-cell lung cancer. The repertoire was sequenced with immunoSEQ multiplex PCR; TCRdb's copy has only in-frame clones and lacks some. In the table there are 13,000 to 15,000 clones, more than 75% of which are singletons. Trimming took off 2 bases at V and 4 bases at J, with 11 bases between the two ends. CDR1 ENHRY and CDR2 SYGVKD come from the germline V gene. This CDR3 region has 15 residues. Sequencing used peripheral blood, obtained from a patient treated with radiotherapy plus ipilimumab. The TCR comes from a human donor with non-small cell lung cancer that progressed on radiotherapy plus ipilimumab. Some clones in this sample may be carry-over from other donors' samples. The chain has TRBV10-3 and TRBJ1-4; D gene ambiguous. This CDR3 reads CAISENLGVNEKLFF. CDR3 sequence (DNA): TGTGCCATCAGTGAGAACCTCGGGGTTAATGAAAAACTGTTTTTT.